This is a list of T cell receptor beta chains from one sample in a study of blood T cells in healthy people across ages. TCRdb recomputed calls from the 5' RACE reads with MiXCR, one row per CDR3 protein. The table shows around 870,000 distinct CDR3 sequences, with 29% occurring only once. The sequenced material came from blood. These receptors all stem from a woman older than 75 in good health. The CDR3 runs from the conserved cysteine through the conserved F or W. D genes are given only for firm matches. A clone size is listed for some rows: how often the clone was seen (once, few, many), or a class if it is expanded.

D,V,size,J,CDR3,DNA
TRBD1,TRBV11-2,few,TRBJ1-2,CASSPRQGTRGYGYTF,TGTGCCAGCAGCCCGAGACAGGGGACGCGGGGCTATGGCTACACCTTC
.,TRBV15,few,TRBJ1-1,CATSRDGLLTEAFF,TGTGCCACCAGCAGAGATGGCCTTTTAACTGAAGCTTTCTTT
.,TRBV7-6,few,TRBJ2-3,CASSLSADTRYF,TGTGCCAGCAGCTTATCCGCAGATACGCGGTATTTT
TRBD1,TRBV6-2/TRBV6-3,few,TRBJ1-4,CASVSGRGGTNEKLFF,TGTGCCAGCGTCAGCGGTCGAGGGGGCACTAATGAAAAACTGTTTTTT
.,TRBV25-1,many,TRBJ2-1,CASSELGRPYNEQFF,TGTGCCAGCAGTGAATTGGGGAGGCCCTACAATGAGCAGTTCTTC
TRBD2,TRBV7-2,many,TRBJ2-1,CASSLRGTSGGDNEQFF,TGTGCCAGCAGCCTCAGGGGGACTAGCGGGGGGGATAATGAGCAGTTCTTC
.,TRBV27,many,TRBJ1-5,CASSPHRALSNQPQHF,TGTGCCAGCAGTCCACACAGGGCTTTGAGCAATCAGCCCCAGCATTTT
.,TRBV19,.,TRBJ1-5,CASRTIDSSNQPQHF,TGTGCCAGTAGAACAATTGACAGCAGCAATCAGCCCCAGCATTTT
TRBD1,TRBV11-2,.,TRBJ2-7,CAGSMKGQGASYEQYF,TGTGCCGGCAGCATGAAGGGACAGGGGGCCTCCTACGAGCAGTACTTC
.,TRBV7-2,many,TRBJ2-3,CASSLKSKVGATTDTQYF,TGTGCCAGCAGCTTAAAGAGTAAAGTTGGTGCCACGACAGATACGCAGTATTTT
TRBD2,TRBV7-2,once,TRBJ2-5,CASSLGLAGGFQETQYF,TGTGCCAGCAGCTTAGGACTAGCGGGGGGCTTCCAAGAGACCCAGTACTTC
.,TRBV2,.,TRBJ2-4,CASKAENIQYF,TGTGCCAGCAAGGCGGAGAACATTCAGTACTTC
.,TRBV30,.,TRBJ1-5,CAWSVGGHQPQHF,TGTGCCTGGAGTGTAGGTGGGCATCAGCCCCAGCATTTT
TRBD1,TRBV20-1,.,TRBJ2-1,CSASTGGVSYNEQFF,TGCAGTGCTTCGACAGGGGGTGTAAGCTACAATGAGCAGTTCTTC
TRBD2,TRBV7-2,many,TRBJ2-5,CASSLRSPGLAGMKEETQYF,TGTGCCAGCAGCTTACGCTCCCCGGGACTAGCGGGGATGAAAGAAGAGACCCAGTACTTC
.,TRBV30,few,TRBJ2-7,CAWTSLVAPYEQYF,TGTGCCTGGACCTCTCTTGTTGCCCCCTACGAGCAGTACTTC
TRBD1,TRBV24-1,few,TRBJ2-7,CATSDPGTADNEQYF,TGTGCCACCAGTGATCCCGGGACAGCTGACAATGAGCAGTACTTC
TRBD1,TRBV28,.,TRBJ2-7,CASSSGQVSSYEQYF,TGTGCCAGCAGTTCAGGACAGGTGAGCTCCTACGAGCAGTACTTC
TRBD1,TRBV2,many,TRBJ2-1,CASEQGENNEQFF,TGTGCCAGCGAGCAGGGGGAAAACAATGAGCAGTTCTTC
.,TRBV11-3,many,TRBJ2-1,CASSLAGVHEQFF,TGTGCCAGCAGCTTAGCTGGGGTCCATGAGCAGTTCTTC
.,TRBV6-6,many,TRBJ1-2,CASSTMAVDGYTF,TGTGCCAGCAGTACGATGGCGGTGGATGGCTACACCTTC
.,TRBV5-6,many,TRBJ2-1,CASSFLRVGYEQFF,TGTGCCAGCAGCTTTCTGAGGGTAGGCTATGAGCAGTTCTTC
.,TRBV4-3,.,TRBJ1-1,CASSQDSMNTEAFF,TGCGCCAGCAGCCAAGACAGTATGAACACTGAAGCTTTCTTT
.,TRBV20-1,.,TRBJ1-1,CSARDPGGAYNTEAFF,TGCAGTGCTAGAGACCCGGGGGGCGCCTATAACACTGAAGCTTTCTTT
TRBD2,TRBV7-2,many,TRBJ2-3,CASSLQRLAGVDTQYF,TGTGCCAGCAGCTTACAGAGACTAGCGGGGGTTGATACGCAGTATTTT
.,TRBV19,.,TRBJ2-3,CASSSGRTNTPDTQYF,TGTGCCAGTAGTTCGGGACGGACGAACACCCCAGATACGCAGTATTTT
.,TRBV7-9,.,TRBJ1-1,CASSPALPRERYTEAFF,TGTGCCAGCAGCCCGGCCCTACCGCGGGAAAGGTACACTGAAGCTTTCTTT
.,TRBV9,many,TRBJ2-1,CASSPSGHLYNEQFF,TGTGCCAGCAGCCCCTCGGGACACCTTTACAATGAGCAGTTCTTC
.,TRBV7-9,many,TRBJ2-3,CASSPSLGTDTQYF,TGTGCCAGCAGCCCCTCCCTTGGCACAGATACGCAGTATTTT
.,TRBV6-5,many,TRBJ2-1,CASSRDGSNNEQFF,TGTGCCAGCAGTCGGGACGGCTCTAACAATGAGCAGTTCTTC
.,TRBV3-1,.,TRBJ2-3,CASSHHGAPRDTQYF,TGTGCCAGCAGCCATCACGGGGCGCCAAGGGATACGCAGTATTTT
TRBD2,TRBV3-1,.,TRBJ2-7,CASSHYGRGGSNNEQYF,TGTGCCAGCAGCCACTACGGACGCGGGGGGTCAAACAATGAGCAGTACTTC
TRBD2,TRBV20-1,few,TRBJ2-1,CRRGGGWSTSYNEQFF,TGCAGACGCGGGGGGGGCTGGAGCACCTCCTACAATGAGCAGTTCTTC
TRBD1,TRBV27,.,TRBJ1-2,CASSGGDSHSYGYTF,TGTGCCAGCAGTGGGGGGGACAGTCACTCCTATGGCTACACCTTC
.,TRBV20-1,.,TRBJ2-5,CSARAGLNGETQYF,TGCAGTGCTAGAGCAGGGCTGAATGGAGAGACCCAGTACTTC
TRBD2,TRBV6-6,few,TRBJ2-7,CASKERGSYEQYF,TGTGCCAGCAAGGAGCGGGGGAGCTACGAGCAGTACTTC
.,TRBV20-1,many,TRBJ1-4,CSARSEKLFF,TGCAGTGCTAGAAGTGAAAAACTGTTTTTT
TRBD1,TRBV7-8,few,TRBJ2-5,CASSLAGRGQGWNEQYF,TGTGCCAGCAGCTTAGCGGGGAGGGGACAGGGGTGGAATGAGCAGTACTTC
.,TRBV4-1,many,TRBJ2-7,CASSQDQARDYEQYF,TGCGCCAGCAGCCAAGATCAGGCTAGGGACTACGAGCAGTACTTC
.,TRBV21-1,few,TRBJ1-6,CASSKARWPSRRDSTKLNSPLHF,TGTGCCAGCAGCAAAGCTAGGTGGCCGTCGAGGAGAGACAGTACCAAGTTGAATTCACCCCTCCACTTT
.,TRBV20-1,many,TRBJ2-5,CSGTYQETQYF,TGCAGCGGGACGTATCAAGAGACCCAGTACTTC
TRBD2,TRBV3-1,.,TRBJ2-5,CASSVSRTGGGTQETQYF,TGTGCCAGCAGCGTCTCTAGGACTGGCGGGGGAACCCAAGAGACCCAGTACTTC
.,TRBV27,.,TRBJ1-2,CASSPPPGQSYGYTF,TGTGCCAGCAGTCCCCCCCCGGGGCAGAGCTATGGCTACACCTTC
TRBD1,TRBV27,.,TRBJ1-3,CASSPDRASSGNTIYF,TGTGCCAGCAGTCCGGACAGGGCTAGCTCTGGAAACACCATATATTTT
.,TRBV12-3/TRBV12-4,.,TRBJ2-3,CASSLSGSQVGDTQYF,TGTGCCAGCAGTTTAAGTGGCAGTCAGGTTGGAGATACGCAGTATTTT